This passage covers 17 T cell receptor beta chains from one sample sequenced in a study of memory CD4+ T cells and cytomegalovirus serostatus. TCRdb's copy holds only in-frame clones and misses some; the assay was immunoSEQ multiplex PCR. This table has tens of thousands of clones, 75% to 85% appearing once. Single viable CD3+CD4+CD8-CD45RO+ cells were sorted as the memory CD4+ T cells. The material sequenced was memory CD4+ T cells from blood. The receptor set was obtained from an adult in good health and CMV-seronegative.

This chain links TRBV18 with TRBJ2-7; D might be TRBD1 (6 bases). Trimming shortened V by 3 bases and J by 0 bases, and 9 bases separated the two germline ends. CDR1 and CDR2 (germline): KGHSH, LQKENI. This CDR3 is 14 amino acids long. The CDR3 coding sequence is TGTGCCAGCTCACCCGGACAGAGCTCCTACGAGCAGTACTTC. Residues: CASSPGQSSYEQYF.

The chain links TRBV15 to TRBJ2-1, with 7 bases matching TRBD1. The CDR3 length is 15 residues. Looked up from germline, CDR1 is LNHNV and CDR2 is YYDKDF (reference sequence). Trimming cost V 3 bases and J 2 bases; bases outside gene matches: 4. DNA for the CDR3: TGTGCCACCAGCAGTCACAGGGGTACCTACAATGAGCAGTTCTTC. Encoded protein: CATSSHRGTYNEQFF.

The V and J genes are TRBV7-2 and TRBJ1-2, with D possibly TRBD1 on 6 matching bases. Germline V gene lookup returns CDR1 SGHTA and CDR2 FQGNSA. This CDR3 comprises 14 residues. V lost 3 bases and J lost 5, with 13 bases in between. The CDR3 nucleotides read TGTGCCAGCAGCTTCCAGGGGCAACCGTATGGCTACACCTTC. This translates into CASSFQGQPYGYTF.

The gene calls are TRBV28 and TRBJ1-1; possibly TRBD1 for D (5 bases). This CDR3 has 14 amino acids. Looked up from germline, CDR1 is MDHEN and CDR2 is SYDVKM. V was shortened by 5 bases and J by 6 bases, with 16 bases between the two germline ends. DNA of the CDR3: TGTGCCAGCAGTCGTGACAGAATCCTGGCTGAAGCTTTCTTT. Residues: CASSRDRILAEAFF.

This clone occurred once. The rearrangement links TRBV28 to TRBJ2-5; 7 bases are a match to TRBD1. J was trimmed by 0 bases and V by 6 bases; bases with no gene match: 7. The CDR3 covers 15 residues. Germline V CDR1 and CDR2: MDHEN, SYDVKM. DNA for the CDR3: TGTGCCAGCAGCCTGGAGGACAGGCACCAAGAGACCCAGTACTTC. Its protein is CASSLEDRHQETQYF. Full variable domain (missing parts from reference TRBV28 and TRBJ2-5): DVKVTQSSRYLVKRTGEKVFLECVQDMDHENMFWYRQDPGLGLRLIYFSYDVKMKEKGDIPEGYSVSREKKERFSLILESASTNQTSMYLCASSLEDRHQETQYFGPGTRLLVL.

CDR3 bases: TGTGCCAGCTCAAGGACAGGGAATTCCGGGGAGCTGTTTTTT. Translation: CASSRTGNSGELFF. The chain uses TRBV2 and TRBJ2-2; 8 nucleotides align to TRBD1. V lost 8 bases and J lost 6; bases outside the gene matches: 8. The CDR3 is made up of 14 amino acids. The germline V gene has CDR1 SNHLY and CDR2 FYNNEI.

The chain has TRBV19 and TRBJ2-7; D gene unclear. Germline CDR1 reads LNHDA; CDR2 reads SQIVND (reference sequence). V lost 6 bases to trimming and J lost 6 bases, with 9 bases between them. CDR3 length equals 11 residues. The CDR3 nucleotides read TGTGCCAGTAGGGGGAAGGGCGAGCAGTACTTC. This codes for CASRGKGEQYF.

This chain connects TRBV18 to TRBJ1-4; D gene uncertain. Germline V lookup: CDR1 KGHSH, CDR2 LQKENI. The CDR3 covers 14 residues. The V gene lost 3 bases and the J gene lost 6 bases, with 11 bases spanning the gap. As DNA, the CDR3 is TGTGCCAGCTCACCCTCCCGAGGAGATGAAAAACTGTTTTTT. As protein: CASSPSRGDEKLFF.

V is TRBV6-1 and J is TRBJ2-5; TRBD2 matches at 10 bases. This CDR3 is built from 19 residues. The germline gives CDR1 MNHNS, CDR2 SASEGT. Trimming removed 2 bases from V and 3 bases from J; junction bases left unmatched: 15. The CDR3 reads CASSERGLAASPAEETQYF. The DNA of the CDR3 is TGTGCCAGCAGTGAACGCGGACTAGCGGCCTCCCCGGCGGAAGAGACCCAGTACTTC.

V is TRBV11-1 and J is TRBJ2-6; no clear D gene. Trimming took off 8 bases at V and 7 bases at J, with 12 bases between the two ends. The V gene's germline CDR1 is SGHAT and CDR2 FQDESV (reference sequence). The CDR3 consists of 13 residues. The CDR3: CASAYLGANVLTF. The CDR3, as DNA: TGTGCCAGCGCCTATTTGGGTGCCAACGTCCTGACTTTC.

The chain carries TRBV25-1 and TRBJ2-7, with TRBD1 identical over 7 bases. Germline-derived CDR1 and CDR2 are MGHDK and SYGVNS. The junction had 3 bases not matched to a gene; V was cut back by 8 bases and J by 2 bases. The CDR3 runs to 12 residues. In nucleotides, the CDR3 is TGTGCCAGCCGGGACAGAGCCTACGAGCAGTACTTC. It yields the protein CASRDRAYEQYF.

The CDR3 coding sequence is TGCGCCAGCAGCCTGAGGGACAGGGGGCTTAATTCACCCCTCCACTTT. Its protein is CASSLRDRGLNSPLHF. The chain links TRBV5-1 to TRBJ1-6; 12 bases are shared with TRBD1. Unmatched junction bases numbered 5, after V lost 4 bases and J lost 6 bases. This CDR3 comprises 16 residues. Germline CDR1 is SGHRS and CDR2 is YFSETQ.

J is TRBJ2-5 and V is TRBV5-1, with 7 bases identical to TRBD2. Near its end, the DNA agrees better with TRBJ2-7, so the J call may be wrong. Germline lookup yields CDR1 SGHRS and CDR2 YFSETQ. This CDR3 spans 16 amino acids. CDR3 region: CASSLAPGGGLGEQYF. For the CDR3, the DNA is TGCGCCAGCAGCTTGGCCCCGGGCGGGGGTCTCGGCGAGCAGTACTTC.

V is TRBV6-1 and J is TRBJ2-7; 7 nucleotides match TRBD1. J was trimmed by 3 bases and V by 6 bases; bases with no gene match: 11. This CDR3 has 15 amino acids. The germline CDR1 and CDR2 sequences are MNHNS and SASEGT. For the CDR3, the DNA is TGTGCCAGCAGCGCTGGGACAGCCGATTTCTACGAGCAGTACTTC. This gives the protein CASSAGTADFYEQYF.

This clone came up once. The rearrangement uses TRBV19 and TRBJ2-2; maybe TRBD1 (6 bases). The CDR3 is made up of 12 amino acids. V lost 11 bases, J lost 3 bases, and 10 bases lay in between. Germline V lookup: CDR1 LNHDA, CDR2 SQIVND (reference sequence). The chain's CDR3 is CASNRDTGELFF. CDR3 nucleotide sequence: TGTGCCTCGAACAGGGACACCGGGGAGCTGTTTTTT.

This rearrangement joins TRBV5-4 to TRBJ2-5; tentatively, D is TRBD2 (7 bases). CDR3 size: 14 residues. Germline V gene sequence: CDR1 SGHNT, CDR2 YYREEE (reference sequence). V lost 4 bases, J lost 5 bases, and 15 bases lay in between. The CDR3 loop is CASSGGAYPETQYF. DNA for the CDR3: TGTGCCAGCAGCGGGGGGGCTTATCCGGAGACCCAGTACTTC.

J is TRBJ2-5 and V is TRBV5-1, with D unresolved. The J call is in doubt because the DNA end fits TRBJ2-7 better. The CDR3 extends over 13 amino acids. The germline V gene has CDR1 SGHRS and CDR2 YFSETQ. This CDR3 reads CASSLGHSYEQYF. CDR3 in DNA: TGCGCCAGCAGCTTGGGACACTCCTACGAGCAGTACTTC.